This T cell receptor (beta chain) originates from a study of blood T cell repertoires in COVID-19. Profiled with immunoSEQ multiplex PCR; TCRdb holds only in-frame clones, not every one. Among about 180,000 clones listed, approximately 90% were seen once. V was clipped by 3 bases and J by 5 bases, with 14 bases between them. There are 15 residues in the CDR3. Germline CDR1 reads MNHEY; CDR2 reads SVGEGT. The V gene is TRBV6-2 or TRBV6-3, the J gene TRBJ2-1; no definite D call. Sequenced input: peripheral blood. This clonotype was obtained from a woman aged 45-60 years with acute or convalescent COVID-19. Written as DNA, the CDR3 is TGTGCCAGCAGTTATAGTGACCATCGGGACAATGAGCAGTTCTTC. This encodes CASSYSDHRDNEQFF.